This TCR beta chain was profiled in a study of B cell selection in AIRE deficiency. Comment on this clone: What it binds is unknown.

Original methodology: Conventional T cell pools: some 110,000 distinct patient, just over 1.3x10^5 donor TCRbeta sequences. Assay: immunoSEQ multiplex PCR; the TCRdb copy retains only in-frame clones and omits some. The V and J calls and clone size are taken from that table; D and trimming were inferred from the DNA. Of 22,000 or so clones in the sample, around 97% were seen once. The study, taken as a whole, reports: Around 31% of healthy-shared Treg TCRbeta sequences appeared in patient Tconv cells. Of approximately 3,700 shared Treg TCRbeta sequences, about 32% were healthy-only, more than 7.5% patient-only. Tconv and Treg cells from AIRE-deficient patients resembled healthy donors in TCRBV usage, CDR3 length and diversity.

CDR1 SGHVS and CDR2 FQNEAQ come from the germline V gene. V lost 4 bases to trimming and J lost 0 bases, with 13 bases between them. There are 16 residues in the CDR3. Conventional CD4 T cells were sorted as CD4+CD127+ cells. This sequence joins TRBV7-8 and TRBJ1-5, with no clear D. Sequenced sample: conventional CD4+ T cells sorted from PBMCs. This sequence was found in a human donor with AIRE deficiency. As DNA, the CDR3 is TGTGCCAGCAGCTCCCGGGCCCCAAATAGCAATCAGCCCCAGCATTTT. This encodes CASSSRAPNSNQPQHF.